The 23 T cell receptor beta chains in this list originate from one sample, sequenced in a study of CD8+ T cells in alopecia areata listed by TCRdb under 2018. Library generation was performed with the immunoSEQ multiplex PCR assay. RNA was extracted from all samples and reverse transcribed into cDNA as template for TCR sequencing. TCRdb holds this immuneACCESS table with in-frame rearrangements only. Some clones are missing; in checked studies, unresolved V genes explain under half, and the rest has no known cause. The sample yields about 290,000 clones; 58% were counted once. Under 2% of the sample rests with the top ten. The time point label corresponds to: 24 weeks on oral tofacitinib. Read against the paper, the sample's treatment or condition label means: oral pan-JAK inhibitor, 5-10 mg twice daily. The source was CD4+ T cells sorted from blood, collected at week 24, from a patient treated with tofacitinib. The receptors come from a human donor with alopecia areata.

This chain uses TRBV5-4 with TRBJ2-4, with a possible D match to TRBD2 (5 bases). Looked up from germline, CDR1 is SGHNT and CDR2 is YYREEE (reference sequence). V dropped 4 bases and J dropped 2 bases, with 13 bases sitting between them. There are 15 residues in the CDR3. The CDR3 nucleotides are TGTGCCAGCAGCGCCTGGGCGGGTTCCAAAAACATTCAGTACTTC. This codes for CASSAWAGSKNIQYF.

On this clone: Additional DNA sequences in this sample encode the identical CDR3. Written as DNA, the CDR3 is TGCAGCGTTGATGGGACAGGGGCAGATACGCAGTATTTT. It specifies CSVDGTGADTQYF. The V gene is TRBV29-1, the J gene TRBJ2-3, with 10 nucleotides matching TRBD1. Germline-derived CDR1 and CDR2 are SQVTM and ANQGSEA. With V trimmed by 3 bases and J by 4 bases, 1 base remained unmatched. The CDR3 extends over 13 amino acids.

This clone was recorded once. Here the CDR3 DNA reads TGTGCCAGTAGTCCCACCCCGACCTCGACAGGAGGGTCCTACGAGCAGTACTTC. Translation gives CASSPTPTSTGGSYEQYF. V usage is TRBV19 and J usage is TRBJ2-7, with D perhaps assigned TRBD1 or TRBD2 (6 bases each). CDR3 size: 18 residues. V lost 5 bases and J 1 base, leaving 24 bases between the germline ends. Germline lookup yields CDR1 LNHDA and CDR2 SQIVND (reference sequence).

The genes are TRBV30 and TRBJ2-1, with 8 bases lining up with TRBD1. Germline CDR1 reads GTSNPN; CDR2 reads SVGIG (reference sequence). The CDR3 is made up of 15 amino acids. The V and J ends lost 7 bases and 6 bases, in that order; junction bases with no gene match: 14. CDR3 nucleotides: TGTGCCTCAGGGTGGGCGACAGGGGAGTGCAATGAGCAGTTCTTC. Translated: CASGWATGECNEQFF.

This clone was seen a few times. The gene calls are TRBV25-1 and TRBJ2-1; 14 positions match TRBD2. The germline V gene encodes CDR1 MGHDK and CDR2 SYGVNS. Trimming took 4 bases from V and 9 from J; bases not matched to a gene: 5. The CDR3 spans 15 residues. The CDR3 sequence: CASSGLAGGQGEQFF. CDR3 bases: TGTGCCAGCAGTGGACTAGCGGGGGGGCAGGGTGAGCAGTTCTTC.

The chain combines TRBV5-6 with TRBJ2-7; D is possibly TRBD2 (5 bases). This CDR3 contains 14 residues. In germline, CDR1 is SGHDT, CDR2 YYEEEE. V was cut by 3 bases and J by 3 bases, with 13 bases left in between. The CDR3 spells CASSSSDLRYEQYF. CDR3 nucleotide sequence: TGTGCCAGCAGCTCTTCGGACTTACGCTACGAGCAGTACTTC.

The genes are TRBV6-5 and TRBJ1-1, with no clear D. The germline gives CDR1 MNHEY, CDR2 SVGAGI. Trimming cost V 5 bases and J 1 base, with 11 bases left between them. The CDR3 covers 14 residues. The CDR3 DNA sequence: TGTGCCAGCAGTGCCAATACAGAGAACACTGAAGCTTTCTTT. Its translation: CASSANTENTEAFF.

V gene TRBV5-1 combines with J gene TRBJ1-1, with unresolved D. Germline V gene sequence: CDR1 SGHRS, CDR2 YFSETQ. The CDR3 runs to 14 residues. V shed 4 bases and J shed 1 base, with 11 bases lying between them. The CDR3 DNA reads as TGCGCCAGCAGCAGTGAACCGCAGAACACTGAAGCTTTCTTT. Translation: CASSSEPQNTEAFF.

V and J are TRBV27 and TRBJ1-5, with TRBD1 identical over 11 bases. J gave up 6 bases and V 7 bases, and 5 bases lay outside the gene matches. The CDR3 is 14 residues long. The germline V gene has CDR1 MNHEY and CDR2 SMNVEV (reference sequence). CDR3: CASKGQGAFQPQHF. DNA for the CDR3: TGTGCCAGCAAAGGACAGGGGGCGTTTCAGCCCCAGCATTTT.

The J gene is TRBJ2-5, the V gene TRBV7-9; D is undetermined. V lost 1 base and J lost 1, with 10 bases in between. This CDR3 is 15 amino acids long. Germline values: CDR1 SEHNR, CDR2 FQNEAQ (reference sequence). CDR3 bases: TGTGCCAGCAGCTTAGATACCCCGGCCCAAGAGACCCAGTACTTC. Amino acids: CASSLDTPAQETQYF.

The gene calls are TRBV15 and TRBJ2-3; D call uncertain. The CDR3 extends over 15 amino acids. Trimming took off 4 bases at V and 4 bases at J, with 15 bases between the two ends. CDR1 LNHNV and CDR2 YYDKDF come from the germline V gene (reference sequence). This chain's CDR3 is CATSKGGMIADTQYF. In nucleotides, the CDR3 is TGTGCCACCAGCAAAGGTGGTATGATAGCAGATACGCAGTATTTT.

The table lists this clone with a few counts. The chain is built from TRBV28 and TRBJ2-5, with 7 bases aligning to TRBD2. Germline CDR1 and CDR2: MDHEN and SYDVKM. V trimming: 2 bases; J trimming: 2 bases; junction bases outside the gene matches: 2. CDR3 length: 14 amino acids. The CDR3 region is CASSLGRDQETQYF. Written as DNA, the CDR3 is TGTGCCAGCAGTTTAGGGAGGGATCAAGAGACCCAGTACTTC.

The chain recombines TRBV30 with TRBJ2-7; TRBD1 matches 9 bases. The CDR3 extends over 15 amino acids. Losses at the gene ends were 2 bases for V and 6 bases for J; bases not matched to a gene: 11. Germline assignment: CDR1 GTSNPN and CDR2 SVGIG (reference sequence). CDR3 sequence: CAWSPRTGGYGEQYF. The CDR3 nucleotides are TGTGCCTGGAGTCCACGAACAGGGGGCTATGGCGAGCAGTACTTC.

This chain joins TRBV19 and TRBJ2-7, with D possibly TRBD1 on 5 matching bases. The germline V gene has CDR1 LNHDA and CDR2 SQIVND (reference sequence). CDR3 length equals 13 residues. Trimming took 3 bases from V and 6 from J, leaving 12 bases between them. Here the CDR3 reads CASSITGSGEQYF. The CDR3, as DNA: TGTGCCAGTAGTATCACAGGTTCGGGCGAGCAGTACTTC.

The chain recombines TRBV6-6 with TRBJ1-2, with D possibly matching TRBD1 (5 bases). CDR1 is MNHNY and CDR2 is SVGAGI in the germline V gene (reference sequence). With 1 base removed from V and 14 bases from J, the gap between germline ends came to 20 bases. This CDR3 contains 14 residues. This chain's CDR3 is CASSYFPGPANKTF. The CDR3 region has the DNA TGTGCCAGCAGTTACTTTCCGGGACCCGCGAATAAGACCTTC.

The DNA of the CDR3 is TGTGCCAGCAGTGAATTACAGGGGACCAACTATGGCTACACCTTC. Protein product: CASSELQGTNYGYTF. The J gene is TRBJ1-2, the V gene TRBV25-1; the match to TRBD1 covers 7 bases. J gave up 2 bases and V 1 base, and 4 bases lay outside the gene matches. The germline V gene encodes CDR1 MGHDK and CDR2 SYGVNS. The CDR3 is 15 residues long.

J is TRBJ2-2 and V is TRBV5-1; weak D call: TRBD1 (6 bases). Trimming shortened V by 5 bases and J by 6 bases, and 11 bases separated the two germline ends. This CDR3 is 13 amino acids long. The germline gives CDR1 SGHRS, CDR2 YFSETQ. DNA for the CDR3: TGCGCCAGCAGGACAGGAAACCCCGGGGAGCTGTTTTTT. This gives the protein CASRTGNPGELFF.

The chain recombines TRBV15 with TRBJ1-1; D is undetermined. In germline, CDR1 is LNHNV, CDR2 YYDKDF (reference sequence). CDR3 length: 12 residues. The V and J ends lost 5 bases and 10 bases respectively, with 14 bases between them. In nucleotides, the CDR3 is TGTGCCACCAGCTTCCAGGCGAGGACAGCTTTCTTT. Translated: CATSFQARTAFF.

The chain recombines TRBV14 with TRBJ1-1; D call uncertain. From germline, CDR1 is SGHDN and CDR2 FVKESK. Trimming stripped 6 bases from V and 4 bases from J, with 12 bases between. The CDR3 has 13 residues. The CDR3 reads CASSLSTGTEAFF. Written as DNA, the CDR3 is TGTGCCAGCAGTCTTAGTACGGGCACTGAAGCTTTCTTT.

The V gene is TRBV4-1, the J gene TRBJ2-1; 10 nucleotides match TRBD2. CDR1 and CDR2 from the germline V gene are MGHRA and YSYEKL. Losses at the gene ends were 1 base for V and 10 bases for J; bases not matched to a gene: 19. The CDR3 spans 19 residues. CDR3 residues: CASSQAPLKRGGDRREQFF. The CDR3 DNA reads TGCGCCAGCAGCCAAGCCCCATTAAAGCGGGGGGGCGATCGTCGGGAGCAGTTCTTC.

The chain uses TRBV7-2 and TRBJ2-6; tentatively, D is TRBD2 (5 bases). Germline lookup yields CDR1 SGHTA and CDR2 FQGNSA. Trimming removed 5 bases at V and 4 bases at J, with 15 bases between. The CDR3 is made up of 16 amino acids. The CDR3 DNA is TGTGCCAGCAGCCCCCGAGCGGTGGGAGGGGCCAACGTCCTGACTTTC. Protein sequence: CASSPRAVGGANVLTF.

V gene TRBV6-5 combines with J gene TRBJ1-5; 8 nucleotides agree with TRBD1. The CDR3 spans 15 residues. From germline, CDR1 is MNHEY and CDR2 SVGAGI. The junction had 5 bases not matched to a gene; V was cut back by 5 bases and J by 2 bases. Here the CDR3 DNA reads TGTGCCAGCAGTCCACAGGGGGTTGGCAATCAGCCCCAGCATTTT. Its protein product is CASSPQGVGNQPQHF.

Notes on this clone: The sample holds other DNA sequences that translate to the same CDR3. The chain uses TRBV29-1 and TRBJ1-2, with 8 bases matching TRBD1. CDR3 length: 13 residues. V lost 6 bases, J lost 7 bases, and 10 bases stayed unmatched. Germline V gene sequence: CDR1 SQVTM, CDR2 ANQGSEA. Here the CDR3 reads CSVETGQGGGYTF. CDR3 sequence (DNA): TGCAGCGTCGAGACCGGACAGGGAGGTGGCTACACCTTC.